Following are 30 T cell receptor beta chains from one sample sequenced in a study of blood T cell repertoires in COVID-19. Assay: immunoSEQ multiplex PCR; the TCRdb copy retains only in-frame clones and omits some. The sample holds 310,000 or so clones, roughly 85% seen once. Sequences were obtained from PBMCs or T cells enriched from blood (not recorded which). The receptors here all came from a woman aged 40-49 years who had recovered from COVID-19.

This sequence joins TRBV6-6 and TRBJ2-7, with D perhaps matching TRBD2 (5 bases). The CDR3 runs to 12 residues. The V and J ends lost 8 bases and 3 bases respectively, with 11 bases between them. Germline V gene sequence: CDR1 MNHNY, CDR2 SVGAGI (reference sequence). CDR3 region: CASGSAGYEQYF. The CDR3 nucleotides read TGTGCCAGCGGGAGTGCGGGCTACGAGCAGTACTTC.

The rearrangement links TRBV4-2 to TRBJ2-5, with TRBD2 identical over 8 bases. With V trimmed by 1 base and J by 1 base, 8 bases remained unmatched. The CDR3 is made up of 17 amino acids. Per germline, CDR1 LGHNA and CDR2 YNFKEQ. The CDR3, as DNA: TGTGCCAGCAGCCAAGGTCGTGCGGGAGGCGGCCAAGAGACCCAGTACTTC. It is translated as CASSQGRAGGGQETQYF.

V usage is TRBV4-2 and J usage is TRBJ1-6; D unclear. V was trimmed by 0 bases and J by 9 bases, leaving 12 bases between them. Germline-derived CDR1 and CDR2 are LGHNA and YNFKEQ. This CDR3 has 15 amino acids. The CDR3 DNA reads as TGTGCCAGCAGCCAAGATTACCACAGCATTTCACCCCTCCACTTT. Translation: CASSQDYHSISPLHF.

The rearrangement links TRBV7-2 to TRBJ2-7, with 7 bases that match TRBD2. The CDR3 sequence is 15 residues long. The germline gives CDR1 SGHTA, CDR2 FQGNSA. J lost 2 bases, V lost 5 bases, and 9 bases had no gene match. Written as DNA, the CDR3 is TGTGCCAGCAGCGTCTCCGGGACTACAACCTACGAGCAGTACTTC. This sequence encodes CASSVSGTTTYEQYF.

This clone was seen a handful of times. Written as DNA, the CDR3 is TGTGCCAGCCCCCAACAGGGGGCGCCGGGTGGCTACACCTTC. This gives the protein CASPQQGAPGGYTF. This chain links TRBV11-2 with TRBJ1-2; 9 bases align to TRBD1. The germline V gene encodes CDR1 SGHAT and CDR2 FQNNGV. V lost 8 bases, J lost 7 bases, and 11 bases stayed unmatched. The CDR3 is 14 residues long.

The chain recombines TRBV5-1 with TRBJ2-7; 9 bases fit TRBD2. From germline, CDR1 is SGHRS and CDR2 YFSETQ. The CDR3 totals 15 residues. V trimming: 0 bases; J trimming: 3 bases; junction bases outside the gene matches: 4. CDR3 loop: CASSLAAGGDYEQYF. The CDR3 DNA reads TGCGCCAGCAGCTTGGCGGCGGGAGGGGACTACGAGCAGTACTTC.

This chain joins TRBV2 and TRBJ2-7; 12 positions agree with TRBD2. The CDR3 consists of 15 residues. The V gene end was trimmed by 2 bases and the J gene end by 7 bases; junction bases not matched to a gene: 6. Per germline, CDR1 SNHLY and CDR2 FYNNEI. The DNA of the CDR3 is TGTGCCAGCAGTGAAATGACTAGCGGGAGAGTAGAGCAGTACTTC. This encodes CASSEMTSGRVEQYF.

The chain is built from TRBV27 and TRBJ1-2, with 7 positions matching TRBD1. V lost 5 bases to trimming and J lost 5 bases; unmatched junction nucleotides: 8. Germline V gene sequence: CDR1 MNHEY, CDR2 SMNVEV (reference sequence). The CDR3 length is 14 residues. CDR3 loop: CASSPRTGLYGYTF. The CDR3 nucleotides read TGTGCCAGCAGTCCCAGGACAGGACTTTATGGCTACACCTTC.

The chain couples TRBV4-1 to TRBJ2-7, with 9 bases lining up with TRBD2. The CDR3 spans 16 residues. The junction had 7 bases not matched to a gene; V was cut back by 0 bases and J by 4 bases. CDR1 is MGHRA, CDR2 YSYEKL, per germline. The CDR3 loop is CASSQDLSGSTYEQYF. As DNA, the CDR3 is TGCGCCAGCAGCCAAGACCTTAGCGGGAGTACGTACGAGCAGTACTTC.

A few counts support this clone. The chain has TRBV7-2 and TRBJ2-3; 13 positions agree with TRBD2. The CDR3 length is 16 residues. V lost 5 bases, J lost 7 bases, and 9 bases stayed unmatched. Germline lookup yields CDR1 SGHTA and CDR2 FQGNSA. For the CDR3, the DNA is TGTGCCAGCAGCCCACCGGGACTAGCGGGAAGTAATACGCAGTATTTT. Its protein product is CASSPPGLAGSNTQYF.

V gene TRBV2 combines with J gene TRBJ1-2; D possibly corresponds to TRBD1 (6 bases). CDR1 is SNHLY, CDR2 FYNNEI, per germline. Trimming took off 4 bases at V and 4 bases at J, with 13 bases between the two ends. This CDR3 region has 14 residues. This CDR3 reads CASSGNRAVYGYTF. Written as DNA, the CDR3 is TGTGCCAGCAGTGGGAACAGGGCGGTCTATGGCTACACCTTC.

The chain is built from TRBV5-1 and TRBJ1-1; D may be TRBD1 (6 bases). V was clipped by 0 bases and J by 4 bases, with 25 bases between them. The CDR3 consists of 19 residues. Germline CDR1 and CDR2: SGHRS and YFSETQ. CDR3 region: CASSLDPVGRGGGGTEAFF. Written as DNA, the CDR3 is TGCGCCAGCAGCTTGGACCCTGTGGGTCGGGGGGGCGGTGGCACTGAAGCTTTCTTT.

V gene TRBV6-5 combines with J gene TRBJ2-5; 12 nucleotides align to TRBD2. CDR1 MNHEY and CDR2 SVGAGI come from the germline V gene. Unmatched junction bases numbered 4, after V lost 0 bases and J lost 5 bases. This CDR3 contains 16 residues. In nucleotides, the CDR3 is TGTGCCAGCAGTTACTCGACTAGCGGGAGTCGTGAGACCCAGTACTTC. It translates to CASSYSTSGSRETQYF.

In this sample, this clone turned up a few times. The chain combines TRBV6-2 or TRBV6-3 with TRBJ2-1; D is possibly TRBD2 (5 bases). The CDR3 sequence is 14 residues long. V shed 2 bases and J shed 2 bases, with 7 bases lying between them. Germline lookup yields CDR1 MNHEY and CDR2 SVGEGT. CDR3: CASSYAGTYNEQFF. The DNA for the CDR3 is TGTGCCAGCAGTTACGCCGGGACCTACAATGAGCAGTTCTTC.

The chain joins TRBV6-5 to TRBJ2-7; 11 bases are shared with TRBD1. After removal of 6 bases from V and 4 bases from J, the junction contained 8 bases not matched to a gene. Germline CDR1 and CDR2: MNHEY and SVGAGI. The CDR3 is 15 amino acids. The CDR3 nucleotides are TGTGCCAGCAGGACATCCGGGACAGGGGGATACGAGCAGTACTTC. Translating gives CASRTSGTGGYEQYF.

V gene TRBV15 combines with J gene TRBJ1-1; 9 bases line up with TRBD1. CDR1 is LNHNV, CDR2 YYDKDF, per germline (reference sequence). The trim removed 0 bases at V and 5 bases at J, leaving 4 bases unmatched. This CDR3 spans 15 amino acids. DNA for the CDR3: TGTGCCACCAGCAGAGACCTGGGACAGGGAACTGAAGCTTTCTTT. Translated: CATSRDLGQGTEAFF.

CDR3 sequence reads: CASSQTGTDTQYF. The DNA for the CDR3 is TGTGCCAGCAGTCAGACAGGCACAGATACGCAGTATTTT. The V call is TRBV12-3 or TRBV12-4, the J call TRBJ2-3, with D tentatively TRBD1 (5 bases). CDR3 size: 13 residues. Trimming removed 5 bases at V and 1 base at J, with 7 bases between.

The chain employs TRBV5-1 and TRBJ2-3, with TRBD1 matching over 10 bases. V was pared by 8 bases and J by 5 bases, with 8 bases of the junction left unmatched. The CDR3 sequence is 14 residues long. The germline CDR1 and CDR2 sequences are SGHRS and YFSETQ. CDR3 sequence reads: CASYPGQGIDTQYF. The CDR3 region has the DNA TGCGCCAGTTACCCGGGACAGGGGATAGATACGCAGTATTTT.

The CDR3 bases are TGTGCCAGCTCACCAGCGCGGACTAGCGGGACCTCAGGCGCGAACACCGGGGAGCTGTTTTTT. Its translation: CASSPARTSGTSGANTGELFF. The V and J genes are TRBV18 and TRBJ2-2, with 12 nucleotides matching TRBD2. Per the germline V gene, CDR1 is KGHSH and CDR2 is LQKENI. The CDR3 is made up of 21 amino acids. The trim removed 2 bases at V and 0 bases at J, leaving 13 bases unmatched.

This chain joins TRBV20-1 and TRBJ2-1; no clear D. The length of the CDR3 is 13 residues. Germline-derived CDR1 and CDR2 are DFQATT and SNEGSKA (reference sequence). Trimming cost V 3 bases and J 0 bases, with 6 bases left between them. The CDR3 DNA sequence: TGCAGTGCTAGTCCTAGCTCCTACAATGAGCAGTTCTTC. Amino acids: CSASPSSYNEQFF.

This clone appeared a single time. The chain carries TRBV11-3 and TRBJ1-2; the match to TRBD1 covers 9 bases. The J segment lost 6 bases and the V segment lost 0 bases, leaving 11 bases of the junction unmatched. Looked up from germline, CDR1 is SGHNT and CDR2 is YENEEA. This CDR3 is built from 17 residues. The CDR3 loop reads CASSLDGMGQGGDGYTF. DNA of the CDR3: TGTGCCAGCAGCTTAGATGGTATGGGACAGGGAGGAGATGGCTACACCTTC.

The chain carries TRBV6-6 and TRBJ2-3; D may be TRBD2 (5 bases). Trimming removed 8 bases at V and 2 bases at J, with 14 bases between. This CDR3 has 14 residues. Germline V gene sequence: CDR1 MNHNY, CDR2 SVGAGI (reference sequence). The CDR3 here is CASSRAPHTDTQYF. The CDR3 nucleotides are TGTGCCAGCTCGAGGGCCCCACACACAGATACGCAGTATTTT.

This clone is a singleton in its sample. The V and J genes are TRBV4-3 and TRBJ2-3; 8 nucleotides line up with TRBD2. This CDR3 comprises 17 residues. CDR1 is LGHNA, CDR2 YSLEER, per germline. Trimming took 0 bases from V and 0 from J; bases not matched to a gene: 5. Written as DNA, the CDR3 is TGCGCCAGCAGCCAAGATCGGCTAGCGGGCAGCACAGATACGCAGTATTTT. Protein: CASSQDRLAGSTDTQYF.

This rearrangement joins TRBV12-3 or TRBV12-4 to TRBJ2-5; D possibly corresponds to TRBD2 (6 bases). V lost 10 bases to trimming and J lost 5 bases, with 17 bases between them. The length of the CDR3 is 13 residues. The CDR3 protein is CATGLTPRETQYF. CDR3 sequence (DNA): TGTGCCACCGGACTAACCCCTCGGGAGACCCAGTACTTC.

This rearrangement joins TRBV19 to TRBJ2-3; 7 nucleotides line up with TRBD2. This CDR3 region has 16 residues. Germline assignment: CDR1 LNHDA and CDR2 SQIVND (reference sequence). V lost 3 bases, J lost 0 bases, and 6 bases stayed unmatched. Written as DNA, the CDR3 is TGTGCCAGTAGTATTCGCAGCGGGATGAGCACAGATACGCAGTATTTT. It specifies CASSIRSGMSTDTQYF.

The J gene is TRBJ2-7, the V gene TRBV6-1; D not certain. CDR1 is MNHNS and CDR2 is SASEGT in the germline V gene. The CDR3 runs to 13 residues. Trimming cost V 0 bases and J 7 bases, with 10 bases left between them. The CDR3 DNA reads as TGTGCCAGCAGTGAAGCGCTCCCAGGAGAGCAGTACTTC. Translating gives CASSEALPGEQYF.

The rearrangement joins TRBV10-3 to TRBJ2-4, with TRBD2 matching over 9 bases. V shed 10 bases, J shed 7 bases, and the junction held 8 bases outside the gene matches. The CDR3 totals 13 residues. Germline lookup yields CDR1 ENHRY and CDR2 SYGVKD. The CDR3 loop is CATLAGEGNIQYF. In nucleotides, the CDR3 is TGTGCCACGTTAGCGGGAGAAGGGAACATTCAGTACTTC.

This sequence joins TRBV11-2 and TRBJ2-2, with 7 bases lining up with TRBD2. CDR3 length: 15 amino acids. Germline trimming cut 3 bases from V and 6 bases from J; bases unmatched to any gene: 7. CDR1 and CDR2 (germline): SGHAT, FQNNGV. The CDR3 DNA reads TGTGCCAGCAGCTTGAGGGCGGGAGTGTCCGGGGAGCTGTTTTTT. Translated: CASSLRAGVSGELFF.

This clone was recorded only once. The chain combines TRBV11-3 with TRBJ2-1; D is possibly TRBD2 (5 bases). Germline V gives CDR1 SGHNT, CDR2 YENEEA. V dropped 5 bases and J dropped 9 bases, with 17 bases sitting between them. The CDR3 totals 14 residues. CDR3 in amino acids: CASSPEPGIGEQFF. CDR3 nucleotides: TGTGCCAGCAGCCCCGAACCGGGAATTGGTGAGCAGTTCTTC. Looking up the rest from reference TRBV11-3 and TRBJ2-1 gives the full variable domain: EAGVVQSPRYKIIEKKQPVAFWCNPISGHNTLYWYLQNLGQGPELLIRYENEEAVDDSQLPKDRFSAERLKGVDSTLKIQPAELGDSAVYLCASSPEPGIGEQFFGPGTRLTVL.

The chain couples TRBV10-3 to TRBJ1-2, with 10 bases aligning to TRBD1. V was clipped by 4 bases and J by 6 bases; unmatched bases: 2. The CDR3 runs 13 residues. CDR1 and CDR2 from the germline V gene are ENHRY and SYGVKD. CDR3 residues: CAISGQGAHGYTF. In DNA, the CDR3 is TGTGCCATCAGTGGACAGGGGGCCCATGGCTACACCTTC.